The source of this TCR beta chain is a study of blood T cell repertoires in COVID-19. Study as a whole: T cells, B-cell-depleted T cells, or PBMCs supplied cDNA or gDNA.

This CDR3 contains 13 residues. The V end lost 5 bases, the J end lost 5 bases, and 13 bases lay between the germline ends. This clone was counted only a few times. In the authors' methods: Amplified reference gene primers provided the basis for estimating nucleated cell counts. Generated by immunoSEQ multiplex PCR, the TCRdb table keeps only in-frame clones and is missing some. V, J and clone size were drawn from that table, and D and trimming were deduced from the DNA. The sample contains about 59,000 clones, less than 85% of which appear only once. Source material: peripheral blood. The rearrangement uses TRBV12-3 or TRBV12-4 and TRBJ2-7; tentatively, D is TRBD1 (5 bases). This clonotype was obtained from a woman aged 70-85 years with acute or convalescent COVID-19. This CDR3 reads CASSTGRVHEQYF. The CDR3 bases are TGTGCCAGCAGTACAGGCAGGGTCCACGAGCAGTACTTC.